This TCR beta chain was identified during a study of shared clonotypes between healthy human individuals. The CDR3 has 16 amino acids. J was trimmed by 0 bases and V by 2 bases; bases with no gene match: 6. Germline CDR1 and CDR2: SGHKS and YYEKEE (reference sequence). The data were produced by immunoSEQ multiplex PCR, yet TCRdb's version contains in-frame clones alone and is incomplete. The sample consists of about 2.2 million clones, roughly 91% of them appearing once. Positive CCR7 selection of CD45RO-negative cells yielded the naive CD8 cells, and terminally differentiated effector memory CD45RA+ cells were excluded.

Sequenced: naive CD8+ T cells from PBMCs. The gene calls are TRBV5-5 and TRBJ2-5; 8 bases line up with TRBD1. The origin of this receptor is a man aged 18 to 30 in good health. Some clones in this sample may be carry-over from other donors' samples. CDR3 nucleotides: TGTGCCAGCAGCTTTAGGACAGGGACGAACCAAGAGACCCAGTACTTC. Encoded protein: CASSFRTGTNQETQYF. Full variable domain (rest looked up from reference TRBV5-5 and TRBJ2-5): DAGVTQSPTHLIKTRGQQVTLRCSPISGHKSVSWYQQVLGQGPQFIFQYYEKEERGRGNFPDRFSARQFPNYSSELNVNALLLGDSALYLCASSFRTGTNQETQYFGPGTRLLVL.